The rows below give T cell receptor beta chains drawn from one sample of a study of CD8 T cells in ankylosing spondylitis. Each CDR3 protein gets one entry after TCRdb re-called the 5' RACE reads with MiXCR. The sample holds 90,000 to 100,000 distinct CDR3 sequences, 7.5% to 9% seen once. The sample taken for sequencing was blood, either unsorted or a sorted T cell fraction (not recorded which). The receptors shown here come from a male donor with ankylosing spondylitis or in good health (not recorded which). Both conserved end residues are part of each CDR3. The order of the fields is CDR3 protein, CDR3 DNA, clone size, J gene, D gene, V gene, CDR3 length. The D gene is left open where the match is weak. Only some rows state a clone size, as once, few, many or a class for expanded clones.

cdr3_aa: CASSFSFRDGNYGYTF; cdr3_nt: TGTGCCAGCAGCTTTTCGTTCCGGGACGGGAACTATGGCTACACCTTC; clone_size: many; j_call: TRBJ1-2; d_call: .; v_call: TRBV7-9; cdr3_length: 16
cdr3_aa: CACRLYRLAGGQNTGELFF; cdr3_nt: TGTGCCTGCAGACTTTACCGACTAGCGGGGGGGCAGAACACCGGGGAGCTGTTTTTT; clone_size: .; j_call: TRBJ2-2; d_call: TRBD2; v_call: TRBV12-3/TRBV12-4; cdr3_length: 19
cdr3_aa: CSANSGSDIYEQYF; cdr3_nt: TGCAGTGCTAATAGCGGGAGCGACATATACGAGCAGTACTTC; clone_size: many; j_call: TRBJ2-7; d_call: TRBD2; v_call: TRBV20-1; cdr3_length: 14
cdr3_aa: CASSSPGTKPLHF; cdr3_nt: TGTGCCAGCAGTTCTCCCGGGACGAAACCCCTCCACTTT; clone_size: many; j_call: TRBJ1-6; d_call: .; v_call: TRBV6-2/TRBV6-3; cdr3_length: 13
cdr3_aa: CASSLQGREETQYF; cdr3_nt: TGTGCCAGCAGTTTACAGGGCCGAGAAGAGACCCAGTACTTC; clone_size: many; j_call: TRBJ2-5; d_call: .; v_call: TRBV27; cdr3_length: 14
cdr3_aa: CASSQDIGITQYF; cdr3_nt: TGTGCCAGCAGCCAAGATATAGGTATCACTCAGTACTTC; clone_size: many; j_call: TRBJ2-7; d_call: .; v_call: TRBV3-1; cdr3_length: 13
cdr3_aa: CATSRDRGGARVDQPQHF; cdr3_nt: TGTGCCACCAGCAGAGATCGTGGGGGGGCAAGAGTTGATCAGCCCCAGCATTTT; clone_size: many; j_call: TRBJ1-5; d_call: .; v_call: TRBV15; cdr3_length: 18
cdr3_aa: CSVVPLGDEKLFF; cdr3_nt: TGCAGCGTTGTCCCTCTCGGGGATGAAAAACTGTTTTTT; clone_size: many; j_call: TRBJ1-4; d_call: .; v_call: TRBV29-1; cdr3_length: 13
cdr3_aa: CSAYNQGHTYEQYF; cdr3_nt: TGCAGTGCTTACAATCAGGGTCATACCTACGAGCAGTACTTC; clone_size: many; j_call: TRBJ2-7; d_call: .; v_call: TRBV20-1; cdr3_length: 14
cdr3_aa: CSVKATQGGAYEQYF; cdr3_nt: TGCAGCGTTAAGGCCACGCAGGGGGGAGCCTACGAGCAGTACTTC; clone_size: many; j_call: TRBJ2-7; d_call: .; v_call: TRBV29-1; cdr3_length: 15
cdr3_aa: CASSQDRAGGANEKLFF; cdr3_nt: TGCGCCAGCAGCCAAGATCGGGCAGGGGGAGCTAATGAAAAACTGTTTTTT; clone_size: many; j_call: TRBJ1-4; d_call: TRBD1; v_call: TRBV4-3; cdr3_length: 17
cdr3_aa: CASSWTGTGAVNEQFF; cdr3_nt: TGCGCCAGCAGCTGGACCGGGACAGGGGCGGTCAATGAGCAGTTCTTC; clone_size: many; j_call: TRBJ2-1; d_call: TRBD1; v_call: TRBV5-1; cdr3_length: 16
cdr3_aa: CAISESGGSYNEQFF; cdr3_nt: TGTGCCATCAGTGAGTCCGGGGGAAGCTACAATGAGCAGTTCTTC; clone_size: many; j_call: TRBJ2-1; d_call: .; v_call: TRBV10-3; cdr3_length: 15
cdr3_aa: CASSLYEPPATEAFF; cdr3_nt: TGTGCCAGCAGCCTATACGAACCGCCGGCTACTGAAGCTTTCTTT; clone_size: many; j_call: TRBJ1-1; d_call: .; v_call: TRBV7-2; cdr3_length: 15
cdr3_aa: CSARDRRGLYEQYF; cdr3_nt: TGCAGTGCTAGAGATCGCCGGGGGTTATACGAGCAGTACTTC; clone_size: many; j_call: TRBJ2-7; d_call: .; v_call: TRBV20-1; cdr3_length: 14
cdr3_aa: CASSSTGGDQPQHF; cdr3_nt: TGTGCCAGCAGCTCCACAGGGGGGGATCAGCCCCAGCATTTT; clone_size: many; j_call: TRBJ1-5; d_call: TRBD1; v_call: TRBV12-3/TRBV12-4; cdr3_length: 14
cdr3_aa: CASSLIRAPSTDTQYF; cdr3_nt: TGCGCCAGCAGCTTAATTAGGGCTCCCTCCACAGATACGCAGTATTTT; clone_size: many; j_call: TRBJ2-3; d_call: .; v_call: TRBV4-1; cdr3_length: 16
cdr3_aa: CASSPSRRETQYF; cdr3_nt: TGTGCCAGCAGTCCTTCTCGCCGAGAGACCCAGTACTTC; clone_size: many; j_call: TRBJ2-5; d_call: .; v_call: TRBV12-3/TRBV12-4; cdr3_length: 13
cdr3_aa: CASSSPGTGVLHEQYF; cdr3_nt: TGTGCCAGCAGTTCCCCCGGGACAGGGGTTCTCCACGAGCAGTACTTC; clone_size: few; j_call: TRBJ2-7; d_call: TRBD1; v_call: TRBV12-3/TRBV12-4; cdr3_length: 16
cdr3_aa: CAISESRDTQYF; cdr3_nt: TGTGCCATCAGTGAGTCACGAGATACGCAGTATTTT; clone_size: few; j_call: TRBJ2-3; d_call: .; v_call: TRBV10-3; cdr3_length: 12
cdr3_aa: CTIRDRVNQPQHF; cdr3_nt: TGTACCATCAGGGACAGGGTCAATCAGCCCCAGCATTTT; clone_size: .; j_call: TRBJ1-5; d_call: TRBD1; v_call: TRBV10-3; cdr3_length: 13
cdr3_aa: CSARGAGGLYNGQFF; cdr3_nt: TGCAGTGCTAGGGGTGCGGGAGGGCTATACAATGGGCAGTTCTTC; clone_size: few; j_call: TRBJ2-1; d_call: TRBD2; v_call: TRBV20-1; cdr3_length: 15
cdr3_aa: CASSSPATSYEQYF; cdr3_nt: TGTGCCAGCAGTTCCCCCGCTACAAGCTACGAGCAGTACTTC; clone_size: many; j_call: TRBJ2-7; d_call: .; v_call: TRBV6-2/TRBV6-3; cdr3_length: 14
cdr3_aa: CSATTGVEQYF; cdr3_nt: TGCAGTGCTACGACAGGGGTCGAGCAGTACTTC; clone_size: many; j_call: TRBJ2-7; d_call: TRBD1; v_call: TRBV20-1; cdr3_length: 11
cdr3_aa: CASSLGLGGEQFF; cdr3_nt: TGTGCCAGCAGCTTAGGACTTGGGGGTGAGCAGTTCTTC; clone_size: .; j_call: TRBJ2-1; d_call: .; v_call: TRBV7-2; cdr3_length: 13